This TCR beta chain originates from a study of T cells in women clearing cervical HPV infection. Background on the study: Cases were women with histologically confirmed HPV16-related CIN3 or worse, including a couple of invasive cancers.

TCR beta CDR3 amplified by multiplex PCR from about 1200 ng genomic DNA. Measured with immunoSEQ multiplex PCR; TCRdb has only the in-frame clones, and not every one. Its table records roughly 47,000 clones. Regarding this clone: Other DNA sequences from this sample encode an identical CDR3 as well.

Sequencing input: blood buffy coat. This sequence was found in a woman aged 18 to 75 with a cervical HPV16 infection that either progressed to CIN3+ or cleared (not recorded which).

The sequenced CDR3 bases are TGTGCCAGCTCCCCCGCCGACACTCACAGCTCCTATAATTCACCC. Its protein product is CASSPADTHSSYNSP. The full-length CDR3 reads as CASSPADTHSSYNSPLHF. V usage is TRBV18 and J usage is TRBJ1-6; D remains ambiguous. The read gets to within 3 residues of the CDR3 end, and the germline J gene fills in the rest. The CDR3 has 18 residues. Germline V CDR1 and CDR2: KGHSH, LQKENI. The ends were cut back, 6 bases at V and 0 bases at J, with 18 bases in the middle.